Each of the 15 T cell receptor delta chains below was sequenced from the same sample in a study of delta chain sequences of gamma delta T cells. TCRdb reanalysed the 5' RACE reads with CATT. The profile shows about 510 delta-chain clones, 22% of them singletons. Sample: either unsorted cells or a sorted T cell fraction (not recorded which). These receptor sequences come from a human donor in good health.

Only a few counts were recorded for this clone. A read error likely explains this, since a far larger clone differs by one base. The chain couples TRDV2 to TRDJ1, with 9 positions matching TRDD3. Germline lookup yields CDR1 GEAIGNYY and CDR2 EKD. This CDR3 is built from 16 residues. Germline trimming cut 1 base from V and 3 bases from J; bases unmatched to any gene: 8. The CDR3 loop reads CACDTLGDRNSDKLIF. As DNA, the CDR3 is TGTGCCTGTGACACGCTGGGGGATCGAAACTCCGATAAACTCATCTTT.

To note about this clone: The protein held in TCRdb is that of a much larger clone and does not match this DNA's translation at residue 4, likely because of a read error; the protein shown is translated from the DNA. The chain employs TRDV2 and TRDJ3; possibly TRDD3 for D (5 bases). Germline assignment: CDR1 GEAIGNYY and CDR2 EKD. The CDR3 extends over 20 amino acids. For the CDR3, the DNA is TGTGCCTGTAACACCGCTCTGTGGGGACCAAGCTCCTGGGACACCCGACAGATGTTTTTC. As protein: CACNTALWGPSSWDTRQMFF.

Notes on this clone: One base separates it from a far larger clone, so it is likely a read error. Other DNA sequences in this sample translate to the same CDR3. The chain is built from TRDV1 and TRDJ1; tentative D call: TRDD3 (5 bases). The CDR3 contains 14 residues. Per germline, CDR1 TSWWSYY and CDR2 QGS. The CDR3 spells CALGEAPYKRGLIF. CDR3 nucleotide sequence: TGTGCTCTCGGGGAAGCACCGTACAAACGAGGACTCATCTTT.

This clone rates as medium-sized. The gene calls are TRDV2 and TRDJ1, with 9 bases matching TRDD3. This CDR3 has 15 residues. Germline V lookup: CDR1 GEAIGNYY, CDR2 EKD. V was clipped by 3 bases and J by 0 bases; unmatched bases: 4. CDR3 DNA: TGTGCCTGTGACCGACTGGGGGACGACACCGATAAACTCATCTTT. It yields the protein CACDRLGDDTDKLIF.

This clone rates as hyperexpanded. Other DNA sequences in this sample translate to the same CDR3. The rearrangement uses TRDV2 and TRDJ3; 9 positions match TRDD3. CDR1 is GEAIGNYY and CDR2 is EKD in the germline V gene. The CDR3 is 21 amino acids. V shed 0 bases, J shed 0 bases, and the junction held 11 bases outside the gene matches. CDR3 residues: CACDTVKGLGDLSWDTRQMFF. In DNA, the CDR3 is TGTGCCTGTGACACCGTGAAGGGACTGGGGGACCTCTCCTGGGACACCCGACAGATGTTTTTC.

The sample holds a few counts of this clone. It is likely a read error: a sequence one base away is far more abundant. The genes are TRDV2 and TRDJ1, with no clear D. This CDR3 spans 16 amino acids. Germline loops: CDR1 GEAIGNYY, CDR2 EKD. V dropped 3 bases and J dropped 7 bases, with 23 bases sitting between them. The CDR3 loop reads CACDSVLKQAGGKLIF. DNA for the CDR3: TGTGCCTGTGACTCGGTACTGAAGCAAGCTGGCGGTAAACTCATCTTT.

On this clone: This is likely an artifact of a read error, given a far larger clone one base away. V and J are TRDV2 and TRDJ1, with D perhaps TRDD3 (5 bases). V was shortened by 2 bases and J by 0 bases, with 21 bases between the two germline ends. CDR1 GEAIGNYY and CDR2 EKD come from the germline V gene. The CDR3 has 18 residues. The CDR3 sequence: CACDRASEGRSYTDKLIF. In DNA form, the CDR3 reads TGTGCCTGTGACAGGGCATCCGAGGGGAGATCGTACACCGATAAACTCATCTTT.

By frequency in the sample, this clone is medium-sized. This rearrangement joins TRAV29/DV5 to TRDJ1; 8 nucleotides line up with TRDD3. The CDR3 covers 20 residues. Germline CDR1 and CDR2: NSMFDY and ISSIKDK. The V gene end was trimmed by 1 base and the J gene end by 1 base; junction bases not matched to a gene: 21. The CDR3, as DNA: TGTGCAGCAAGCCTACCCCTTCCGGCGTACTGGGGGTCCCTCACCGATAAACTCATCTTT. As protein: CAASLPLPAYWGSLTDKLIF.

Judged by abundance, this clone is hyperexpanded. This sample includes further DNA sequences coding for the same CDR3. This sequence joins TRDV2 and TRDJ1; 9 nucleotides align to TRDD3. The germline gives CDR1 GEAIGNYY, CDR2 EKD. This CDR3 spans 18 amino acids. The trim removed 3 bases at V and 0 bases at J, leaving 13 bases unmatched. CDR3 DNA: TGTGCCTGTGACCTCGTAGGAACTGGGGGAGAGCACACCGATAAACTCATCTTT. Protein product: CACDLVGTGGEHTDKLIF.

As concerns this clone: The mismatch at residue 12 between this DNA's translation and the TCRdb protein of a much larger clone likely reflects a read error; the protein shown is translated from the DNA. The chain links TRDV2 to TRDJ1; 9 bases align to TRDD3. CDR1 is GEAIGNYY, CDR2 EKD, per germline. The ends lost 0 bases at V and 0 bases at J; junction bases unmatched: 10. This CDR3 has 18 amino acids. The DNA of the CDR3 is TGTGCCTGTGACACCGTCTCCAGACTGGGGGACGACACCGATAAACTCATCTTT. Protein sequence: CACDTVSRLGDDTDKLIF.

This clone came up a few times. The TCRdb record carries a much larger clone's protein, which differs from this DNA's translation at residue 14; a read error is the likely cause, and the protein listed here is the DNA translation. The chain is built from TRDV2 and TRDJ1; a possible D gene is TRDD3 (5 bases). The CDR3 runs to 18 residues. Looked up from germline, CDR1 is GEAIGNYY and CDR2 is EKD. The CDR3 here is CACDRVSEGRSYTGKLIF. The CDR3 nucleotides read TGTGCCTGTGACAGGGTATCCGAGGGGAGATCGTACACCGGTAAACTCATCTTT.

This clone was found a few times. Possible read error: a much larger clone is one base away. CDR3: CACDGSGGPSSWDTRQMFF. DNA for the CDR3: TGTGCCTGTGACGGGTCTGGGGGCCCTAGCTCCTGGGACACCCGACAGATGTTTTTC. V usage is TRDV2 and J usage is TRDJ3; 7 nucleotides line up with TRDD3. The germline V gene has CDR1 GEAIGNYY and CDR2 EKD. There are 19 residues in the CDR3. Losses at the gene ends were 3 bases for V and 0 bases for J; bases not matched to a gene: 10.

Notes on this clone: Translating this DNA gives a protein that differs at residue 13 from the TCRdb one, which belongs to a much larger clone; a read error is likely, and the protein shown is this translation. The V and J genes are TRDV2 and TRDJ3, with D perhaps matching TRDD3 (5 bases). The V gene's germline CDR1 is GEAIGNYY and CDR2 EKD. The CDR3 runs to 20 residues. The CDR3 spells CACDTALWGPSSRDTRQMFF. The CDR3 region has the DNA TGTGCCTGTGACACCGCTCTGTGGGGACCAAGCTCCCGGGACACCCGACAGATGTTTTTC.

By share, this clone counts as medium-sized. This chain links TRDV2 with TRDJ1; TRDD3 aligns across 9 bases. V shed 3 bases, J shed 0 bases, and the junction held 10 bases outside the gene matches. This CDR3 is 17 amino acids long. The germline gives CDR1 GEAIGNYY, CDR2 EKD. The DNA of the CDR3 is TGTGCCTGTGACTCACTGGGGGACTTAATATACACCGATAAACTCATCTTT. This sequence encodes CACDSLGDLIYTDKLIF.

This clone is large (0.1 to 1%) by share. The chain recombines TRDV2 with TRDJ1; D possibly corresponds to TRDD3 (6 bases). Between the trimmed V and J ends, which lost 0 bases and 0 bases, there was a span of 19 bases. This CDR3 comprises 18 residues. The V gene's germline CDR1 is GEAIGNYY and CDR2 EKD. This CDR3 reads CACDTAGPPTGYTDKLIF. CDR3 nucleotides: TGTGCCTGTGACACCGCGGGCCCACCCACTGGGTACACCGATAAACTCATCTTT.